This T cell receptor beta chain was identified in a study of molecular identifiers for immune sequencing clone quantification. Sorted naive CD8 T cells were those defined as CD8+CD4-CCR7+CD45RA+. Many counts were recorded for this clonotype. Each CDR3 protein is one row after TCRdb ran MiXCR on the PCR reads. The repertoire holds about 63,000 distinct CDR3 sequences, with around 20% as singletons. This sequence originates from a human donor in good health. Some libraries in this study had Jurkat cell RNA spiked in. The sequencing sample was made of naive CD8+ T cells from blood, with Jurkat cell RNA spiked in. Subset noted: FACS-sorted CD8+CD4-CCR7+CD45RA+ naive T cells.

The CDR3 loop is CASSQNQGSNQPQHF. CDR3 nucleotide sequence: TGCGCCAGCAGCCAAAACCAGGGGAGCAATCAGCCCCAGCATTTT. The chain uses TRBV4-1 and TRBJ1-5; D possibly corresponds to TRBD1 (6 bases). From germline, CDR1 is MGHRA and CDR2 YSYEKL. The germline V and J ends were trimmed by 2 bases and 1 base, with 9 bases remaining between them. CDR3 length: 15 amino acids.